A single sample gave rise to the 30 T cell receptor beta chains below, sequenced in a study of blood T cell repertoires in COVID-19. The method was immunoSEQ multiplex PCR; TCRdb's version includes in-frame clones alone and lacks a portion of them. The sample consists of 70,000 to 80,000 clones, approximately 80% of them appearing once. Sequences were obtained from peripheral blood. The receptors stem from a human donor in a cohort sampled during active COVID-19.

The V and J genes are TRBV11-2 and TRBJ2-5; the D gene is possibly TRBD1 (5 bases). The CDR3 covers 16 residues. V lost 3 bases and J 1 base, leaving 15 bases between the germline ends. The germline V gene encodes CDR1 SGHAT and CDR2 FQNNGV. CDR3 loop: CASSLRGAALQETQYF. CDR3 nucleotide sequence: TGTGCCAGCAGCTTGCGTGGGGCGGCCCTCCAAGAGACCCAGTACTTC. Based on the CDR3 plus reference TRBV11-2 and TRBJ2-5, the full variable domain is EAGVAQSPRYKIIEKRQSVAFWCNPISGHATLYWYQQILGQGPKLLIQFQNNGVVDDSQLPKDRFSAERLKGVDSTLKIQPAKLEDSAVYLCASSLRGAALQETQYFGPGTRLLVL.

V and J are TRBV27 and TRBJ2-1; 8 nucleotides align to TRBD1. From germline, CDR1 is MNHEY and CDR2 SMNVEV (reference sequence). The junction had 7 bases not matched to a gene; V was cut back by 8 bases and J by 4 bases. The length of the CDR3 is 14 residues. CDR3: CASSTDRGYNEQFF. The CDR3 DNA follows: TGTGCCAGCTCGACCGACAGGGGTTACAATGAGCAGTTCTTC.

This clone was seen once. The chain couples TRBV19 to TRBJ1-2, with TRBD1 matching 9 bases. The CDR3 extends over 14 amino acids. Per germline, CDR1 LNHDA and CDR2 SQIVND (reference sequence). With 6 bases clipped from V and 4 bases from J, the junction kept 6 bases outside the gene matches. CDR3 coding DNA: TGTGCCAGTAGCGAACAGGGGGCAGGCTATGGCTACACCTTC. Its translation is CASSEQGAGYGYTF.

CDR3 nucleotide sequence: TGTGCATCGAGTGCTAACGGGAACACTGAAGCTTTCTTT. Translation gives CASSANGNTEAFF. The chain has TRBV6-4 and TRBJ1-1; D remains unclear. This CDR3 spans 13 amino acids. Per the germline V gene, CDR1 is MRHNA and CDR2 is SNTAGT.

On this clone itself: The junction does not match germline at one end; this may be a read error. The V gene is TRBV7-7, the J gene TRBJ2-5; 9 bases align to TRBD1. The V gene's germline CDR1 is SSHAT and CDR2 FNYEAQ (reference sequence). This CDR3 spans 15 amino acids. The CDR3 nucleotides read TGTGCTAGCAGCACGGACAGGGGACGGCAGGAGACCCAGTACTTC. Protein product: CASSTDRGRQETQYF.

This clone appeared once. V gene TRBV25-1 combines with J gene TRBJ2-5; tentatively, D is TRBD1 (8 bases). The length of the CDR3 is 15 residues. From germline, CDR1 is MGHDK and CDR2 SYGVNS. The ends were cut back, 5 bases at V and 4 bases at J, with 17 bases in the middle. The CDR3 DNA is TGTGCCAGCAGTCCGCACACAGGGGGGGGAGAGACCCAGTACTTC. This translates into CASSPHTGGGETQYF.

J is TRBJ2-5 and V is TRBV4-3; D possibly corresponds to TRBD2 (6 bases). Germline CDR1 is LGHNA and CDR2 is YSLEER. This CDR3 has 15 amino acids. Trimming took 1 base from V and 7 from J, leaving 16 bases between them. In nucleotides, the CDR3 is TGCGCCAGCAGCCAAGTTGTCGATAACGGGGGGACCCAGTACTTC. Residues: CASSQVVDNGGTQYF.

The genes are TRBV18 and TRBJ2-5, with a tentative D call TRBD2 (6 bases). Per the germline V gene, CDR1 is KGHSH and CDR2 is LQKENI. The CDR3 spans 14 residues. Trimming pared 3 bases from V and 3 bases from J, leaving 11 bases between. CDR3 sequence: CASSPGTPKETQYF. The CDR3 coding sequence is TGTGCCAGCTCACCCGGGACTCCAAAAGAGACCCAGTACTTC.

The chain uses TRBV7-9 and TRBJ2-6; D possibly corresponds to TRBD1 (6 bases). The CDR3 consists of 16 residues. V was cut by 5 bases and J by 0 bases, with 11 bases left in between. Germline loops: CDR1 SEHNR, CDR2 FQNEAQ (reference sequence). The CDR3 sequence is CASSSRTVSGANVLTF. The CDR3 region has the DNA TGTGCCAGCAGCAGCAGGACAGTCTCTGGGGCCAACGTCCTGACTTTC.

This chain links TRBV24-1 with TRBJ2-1; D perhaps matches TRBD2 (6 bases). V gave up 5 bases and J gave up 9 bases, with 22 bases separating them. Germline V gene sequence: CDR1 KGHDR, CDR2 SFDVKD. CDR3 size: 16 residues. The chain's CDR3 is CATSGLASASKGEQFF. In DNA, the CDR3 is TGTGCCACCAGTGGCCTAGCGAGCGCTAGCAAGGGTGAGCAGTTCTTC.

V usage is TRBV7-9 and J usage is TRBJ1-2; no clear D gene. The CDR3 is made up of 13 amino acids. Trimming cost V 5 bases and J 4 bases, with 11 bases left between them. Germline V lookup: CDR1 SEHNR, CDR2 FQNEAQ (reference sequence). CDR3 protein: CASSEEGFYGYTF. The DNA for the CDR3 is TGTGCCAGCAGCGAGGAAGGTTTCTATGGCTACACCTTC.

The chain joins TRBV7-2 to TRBJ2-7, with 9 bases that match TRBD1. Per germline, CDR1 SGHTA and CDR2 FQGNSA. The J segment lost 3 bases and the V segment lost 6 bases, leaving 9 bases of the junction unmatched. CDR3 length: 15 amino acids. The CDR3 DNA follows: TGTGCCAGCAGAAGCACCGGGACAGGGATCTACGAGCAGTACTTC. This translates into CASRSTGTGIYEQYF.

This rearrangement joins TRBV28 to TRBJ1-2; no reliable D call. Trimming pared 2 bases from V and 4 bases from J, leaving 5 bases between. Germline CDR1 and CDR2: MDHEN and SYDVKM. The CDR3 loop spans 12 amino acids. CDR3 region: CASSLGGYGYTF. For the CDR3, the DNA is TGTGCCAGCAGTTTAGGAGGCTATGGCTACACCTTC.

This chain uses TRBV6-6 with TRBJ1-1, with 8 nucleotides matching TRBD1. This CDR3 comprises 15 residues. V lost 9 bases and J lost 1; bases outside the gene matches: 10. Germline CDR1 MNHNY, CDR2 SVGAGI (reference sequence). CDR3 sequence (DNA): TGTGCCAGTCTAGACAGGGGCACCGCGAACACTGAAGCTTTCTTT. As protein: CASLDRGTANTEAFF.

The chain employs TRBV29-1 and TRBJ1-1, with D unresolved. CDR1 is SQVTM, CDR2 ANQGSEA, per germline. This CDR3 spans 11 amino acids. Deletions cut 4 bases from V and 1 base from J, with 4 bases between. In DNA, the CDR3 is TGCAGCGTTGCTACGAACACTGAAGCTTTCTTT. Its protein product is CSVATNTEAFF.

The chain carries TRBV18 and TRBJ1-5; weak D call: TRBD1 (6 bases). V gave up 6 bases and J gave up 0 bases, with 12 bases separating them. The CDR3 covers 15 residues. Germline CDR1 reads KGHSH; CDR2 reads LQKENI. The chain's CDR3 is CASSPDRPSNQPQHF. CDR3 bases: TGTGCCAGCTCTCCGGACAGACCTAGCAATCAGCCCCAGCATTTT.

This chain links TRBV5-1 with TRBJ2-5, with 14 bases identical to TRBD2. CDR1 and CDR2 (germline): SGHRS, YFSETQ. The CDR3 is made up of 15 amino acids. Trimming cost V 4 bases and J 2 bases; bases outside gene matches: 1. The CDR3 nucleotides are TGCGCCAGCAGCGGGACTAGCGGGAGACAAGAGACCCAGTACTTC. Translating gives CASSGTSGRQETQYF.

The chain joins TRBV6-4 to TRBJ2-5; D perhaps matches TRBD2 (5 bases). V was trimmed by 8 bases and J by 5 bases, leaving 15 bases between them. Germline V CDR1 and CDR2: MRHNA, SNTAGT. The CDR3 loop spans 13 amino acids. CDR3 protein: CASSPGVRETQYF. In DNA, the CDR3 is TGTGCCAGCTCCCCCGGGGTGAGGGAGACCCAGTACTTC.

The CDR3, as DNA: TGTGCCAGCAGTCCCAGGAGGCGGGGAGGGAGCAATCAGCCCCAGCATTTT. Residues: CASSPRRRGGSNQPQHF. This sequence joins TRBV28 and TRBJ1-5; D not certain. CDR1 and CDR2 (germline): MDHEN, SYDVKM. The CDR3 totals 17 residues. V was clipped by 5 bases and J by 1 base, with 18 bases between them.

This clone has a single count. This sequence joins TRBV6-5 and TRBJ2-1; D ambiguous. This CDR3 is built from 11 residues. V lost 6 bases to trimming and J lost 6 bases, with 6 bases between them. Germline V gene data show CDR1 as MNHEY and CDR2 as SVGAGI. The CDR3, as DNA: TGTGCCAGCAGACGACTCAATGAGCAGTTCTTC. Translated, it gives CASRRLNEQFF.

The chain carries TRBV28 and TRBJ2-3, with 8 bases identical to TRBD1. J gave up 0 bases and V 6 bases, and 8 bases lay outside the gene matches. This CDR3 spans 16 amino acids. Germline CDR1 reads MDHEN; CDR2 reads SYDVKM. CDR3 region: CASRAQGAGSTDTQYF. The CDR3 DNA sequence: TGTGCCAGCAGGGCTCAGGGGGCTGGGAGCACAGATACGCAGTATTTT.

The chain employs TRBV7-2 and TRBJ1-3, with D maybe TRBD1 (5 bases). Germline-derived CDR1 and CDR2 are SGHTA and FQGNSA. Trimming cost V 1 base and J 4 bases, with 8 bases left between them. This CDR3 has 14 residues. For the CDR3, the DNA is TGTGCCAGCAGCTTAGGGGGCTACGGAAACACCATATATTTT. This codes for CASSLGGYGNTIYF.

This clone was recorded a few times. The CDR3 nucleotides read TGTGCCAGTAGTCGCCTAGAGCCAGGGTTTGGCTACACCTTC. It encodes CASSRLEPGFGYTF. The chain is built from TRBV19 and TRBJ1-2; possible D gene TRBD1, 5 bases. The CDR3 loop spans 14 amino acids. From germline, CDR1 is LNHDA and CDR2 SQIVND (reference sequence). V lost 5 bases and J 7 bases, leaving 17 bases between the germline ends.

This CDR3 is CSVGLAGGYNEQFF. CDR3 nucleotide sequence: TGCAGCGTTGGACTAGCCGGAGGCTACAATGAGCAGTTCTTC. The J gene is TRBJ2-1, the V gene TRBV29-1, with 7 bases lining up with TRBD2. The CDR3 extends over 14 amino acids. Germline lookup yields CDR1 SQVTM and CDR2 ANQGSEA. Trimming at V came to 4 bases and at J to 3 bases, leaving 6 bases not matched to a gene.

The CDR3 coding sequence is TGCAGTGCTACTCCTAGCCAGGAGCAGTTCTTC. Amino acids: CSATPSQEQFF. This chain joins TRBV20-1 and TRBJ2-1; tentatively, D is TRBD2 (5 bases). This CDR3 spans 11 amino acids. Germline loops: CDR1 DFQATT, CDR2 SNEGSKA (reference sequence). Trimming stripped 4 bases from V and 10 bases from J, with 11 bases between.

This clone was found a few times. The V and J genes are TRBV2 and TRBJ1-1, with 7 bases that match TRBD1. The germline V gene encodes CDR1 SNHLY and CDR2 FYNNEI. The CDR3 has 15 amino acids. Trimming removed 5 bases from V and 6 bases from J; junction bases left unmatched: 12. CDR3 amino acids: CASSKIPTGTAEAFF. The CDR3, as DNA: TGTGCCAGCAGTAAAATCCCGACAGGGACCGCTGAAGCTTTCTTT.

The rearrangement links TRBV6-2 or TRBV6-3 to TRBJ2-7; possible D gene TRBD1, 6 bases. This CDR3 spans 11 amino acids. The V end lost 4 bases, the J end lost 6 bases, and 7 bases lay between the germline ends. Germline loops: CDR1 MNHEY, CDR2 SVGEGT. DNA for the CDR3: TGTGCCAGCAGTTGGGGGCGCGAGCAGTACGTC. Translation gives CASSWGREQYV.

This rearrangement joins TRBV7-3 to TRBJ2-7; D gene uncertain. Trimming removed 0 bases at V and 0 bases at J, with 9 bases between. Germline CDR1 SGHTA, CDR2 FQGTGA. The CDR3 runs 15 residues. Here the CDR3 reads CASSLTSLSSYEQYF. As DNA, the CDR3 is TGTGCCAGCAGCTTAACTAGCTTGAGCTCCTACGAGCAGTACTTC.

This rearrangement joins TRBV9 to TRBJ1-4; 7 bases fit TRBD1. The germline CDR1 and CDR2 sequences are SGDLS and YYNGEE. CDR3 length equals 17 residues. V lost 0 bases and J lost 0; bases outside the gene matches: 5. As DNA, the CDR3 is TGTGCCAGCAGCGTAGGTCAGGGGGTTGCAACTAATGAAAAACTGTTTTTT. Amino acid sequence: CASSVGQGVATNEKLFF.

This clone has only a few counts. The chain joins TRBV6-6 to TRBJ1-4; TRBD1 is a possible D gene (6 bases). Trimming took off 6 bases at V and 0 bases at J, with 11 bases between the two ends. Germline CDR1 MNHNY, CDR2 SVGAGI (reference sequence). This CDR3 is built from 15 residues. The CDR3 sequence: CASRDSGATNEKLFF. The CDR3 region has the DNA TGTGCCAGCAGGGACAGCGGGGCAACTAATGAAAAACTGTTTTTT.